This paragraph covers one T cell receptor beta chain sequence. The target antigen is unknown. Sequencing used immunoSEQ multiplex PCR; TCRdb keeps in-frame clones, though not all of them. The table has about 16,000 clones, 75% seen once. These data come from a study of tumor-infiltrating lymphocytes in localized non-small cell lung cancer. General observations from the study: Available tissue quantity limited TCR sequencing to a patient subset. Recurrence-free survival showed no association with tumor T-cell fraction. T-cell fraction did not differ between immunotypes IM1 and IM2. Different pieces of the same tissue were used for each assay.

The sequenced sample consisted of lung tumor tissue. The source of this sequence is a human donor with non-small cell lung cancer.

The CDR3 here is CASSQTAGMSEKLFF. As DNA, the CDR3 is TGTGCCAGTAGTCAAACCGCCGGGATGAGTGAAAAACTGTTTTTT. The genes are TRBV19 and TRBJ1-4; the D is unclear. Trimming left V 5 bases short and J 7 bases short, with 17 bases between. In germline, CDR1 is LNHDA, CDR2 SQIVND (reference sequence). The CDR3 contains 15 residues.